The 26 T cell receptor beta chains listed next were all sequenced from one sample in a study of CD8+ T cells in alopecia areata (dated by TCRdb to 2016 to 2018). The method was the immunoSEQ multiplex PCR assay. To provide template for TCR sequencing, every sample had RNA extracted and reverse transcribed into cDNA. This immuneACCESS table, as held by TCRdb, lists in-frame sequences with V and J called but not all clones. Of the missing ones, under half trace to an unresolved V gene in checked studies; the others have no known cause. Counted in this sample were some 120,000 clones; around 50% of them appeared once. Under 12% of the sample goes to the ten largest clones. The sample consisted of NKG2D-low CD8+ T cells sorted from blood. The label giving this sample's cell subset or site can be read as: sorted CD8+ NKG2D-low blood T cells. The receptors shown here come from a human donor with alopecia areata.

As concerns this clone: Other DNA sequences within the sample encode an identical CDR3. The chain has TRBV27 and TRBJ2-7; D remains ambiguous. Between the trimmed V and J ends, which lost 6 bases and 5 bases, there was a span of 8 bases. This CDR3 has 11 amino acids. CDR1 is MNHEY and CDR2 is SMNVEV in the germline V gene (reference sequence). DNA for the CDR3: TGTGCCAGCAGCCGAGGCCACGAGCAGTACTTC. Translating it yields CASSRGHEQYF.

The rearrangement links TRBV30 to TRBJ2-7, with D maybe TRBD1 (6 bases). V was clipped by 3 bases and J by 6 bases, with 9 bases between them. The CDR3 covers 11 residues. CDR1 and CDR2 (germline): GTSNPN, SVGIG (reference sequence). The chain's CDR3 is CAWREGGEQYF. In DNA, the CDR3 is TGTGCCTGGAGGGAAGGGGGCGAGCAGTACTTC.

This clone was detected only a few times. The chain carries TRBV30 and TRBJ2-7, with TRBD1 matching over 7 bases. Unmatched junction bases numbered 6, after V lost 3 bases and J lost 7 bases. The germline V gene has CDR1 GTSNPN and CDR2 SVGIG (reference sequence). There are 12 residues in the CDR3. CDR3 region: CAWSYTGVEQYF. For the CDR3, the DNA is TGTGCCTGGAGCTACACAGGGGTTGAGCAGTACTTC.

The chain joins TRBV5-4 to TRBJ2-4; maybe TRBD1 (6 bases). With 0 bases removed from V and 3 bases from J, the gap between germline ends came to 13 bases. The CDR3 extends over 16 amino acids. The V gene's germline CDR1 is SGHNT and CDR2 YYREEE (reference sequence). The CDR3 is CASSLEGGYDKNIQYF. In DNA, the CDR3 is TGTGCCAGCAGCTTGGAAGGGGGATATGACAAAAACATTCAGTACTTC.

The chain uses TRBV6-6 and TRBJ2-3; no definite D call. V lost 2 bases and J lost 6, with 3 bases in between. Germline CDR1 reads MNHNY; CDR2 reads SVGAGI (reference sequence). The CDR3 is made up of 11 amino acids. The CDR3 coding sequence is TGTGCCAGCAGTTACGAGGATACGCAGTATTTT. Amino acid sequence: CASSYEDTQYF.

Only a few counts were recorded for this clone. This chain connects TRBV7-8 to TRBJ2-7; D unclear. Germline V lookup: CDR1 SGHVS, CDR2 FQNEAQ. The CDR3 contains 12 residues. Trimming took 7 bases from V and 0 from J, leaving 7 bases between them. CDR3 residues: CASIGNSYEQYF. CDR3 nucleotide sequence: TGTGCCAGCATTGGCAACTCCTACGAGCAGTACTTC.

This clone was seen more than once but under ten times. The chain recombines TRBV29-1 with TRBJ2-7; either TRBD1 or TRBD2 may fit D (5 bases each). Per germline, CDR1 SQVTM and CDR2 ANQGSEA. This CDR3 spans 10 amino acids. V lost 7 bases and J lost 5, with 9 bases in between. The CDR3 here is CSARGHEQYF. DNA of the CDR3: TGCAGCGCCCGGGGCCACGAGCAGTACTTC.

This clone was detected only a few times. This rearrangement joins TRBV29-1 to TRBJ2-7, with D perhaps being TRBD1 or TRBD2 (5 bases each). With 1 base removed from V and 4 bases from J, the gap between germline ends came to 11 bases. This CDR3 spans 13 amino acids. Germline assignment: CDR1 SQVTM and CDR2 ANQGSEA. CDR3 protein: CSVEAGTEYEQYF. In DNA form, the CDR3 reads TGCAGCGTTGAAGCCGGGACCGAGTACGAGCAGTACTTC.

The sample holds one count of this clone. This sequence joins TRBV11-2 and TRBJ2-3; no definite D call. Trimming stripped 1 base from V and 6 bases from J, with 11 bases between. The CDR3 is made up of 14 amino acids. Germline CDR1 and CDR2: SGHAT and FQNNGV. CDR3 nucleotides: TGTGCCAGCAGCTTAGTTAGCAGTTCCGATACGCAGTATTTT. Encoded protein: CASSLVSSSDTQYF. The full variable domain, completed using reference TRBV11-2 and TRBJ2-3, is EAGVAQSPRYKIIEKRQSVAFWCNPISGHATLYWYQQILGQGPKLLIQFQNNGVVDDSQLPKDRFSAERLKGVDSTLKIQPAKLEDSAVYLCASSLVSSSDTQYFGPGTRLTVL.

The chain employs TRBV4-1 and TRBJ1-1; D gene ambiguous. The V end was cut by 1 base, the J end by 0 bases, with 9 bases between. Germline V gives CDR1 MGHRA, CDR2 YSYEKL. The CDR3 is 15 amino acids. The CDR3: CASSQVNPVNTEAFF. CDR3 coding DNA: TGCGCCAGCAGCCAAGTTAATCCGGTGAACACTGAAGCTTTCTTT.

This clone was seen a handful of times. V is TRBV5-1 and J is TRBJ2-7; tentatively, D is TRBD1 (6 bases). Germline CDR1 SGHRS, CDR2 YFSETQ. This CDR3 has 14 residues. V was cut by 3 bases and J by 2 bases, with 12 bases left in between. Here the CDR3 DNA reads TGCGCCAGCAGCTCGGACAGTCGACCCTACGAGCAGTACTTC. It specifies CASSSDSRPYEQYF.

The chain combines TRBV9 with TRBJ2-5, with D perhaps TRBD2 (6 bases). The CDR3 totals 16 residues. Germline CDR1 SGDLS, CDR2 YYNGEE. Trimming stripped 0 bases from V and 4 bases from J, with 16 bases between. The CDR3 region has the DNA TGTGCCAGCAGCGTAGCGGGGTTGGGGGGTAGAGAGACCCAGTACTTC. Its protein product is CASSVAGLGGRETQYF.

The gene calls are TRBV30 and TRBJ2-7, with a weak D call TRBD1 (5 bases). Germline CDR1 is GTSNPN and CDR2 is SVGIG (reference sequence). This CDR3 is 12 amino acids long. The ends were cut back, 3 bases at V and 0 bases at J, with 6 bases in the middle. CDR3 sequence: CAWRGLSYEQYF. CDR3 sequence (DNA): TGTGCCTGGAGGGGGCTCTCCTACGAGCAGTACTTC.

The chain couples TRBV29-1 to TRBJ1-2; no clear D gene. The length of the CDR3 is 13 residues. The ends were cut back, 7 bases at V and 8 bases at J, with 20 bases in the middle. CDR1 SQVTM and CDR2 ANQGSEA come from the germline V gene. DNA for the CDR3: TGCAGCGGGTATCCGACGGAGGCCGGCGGCTACACCTTC. Protein product: CSGYPTEAGGYTF. Variable domain in full (rest from reference TRBV29-1 and TRBJ1-2): SAVISQKPSRDICQRGTSLTIQCQVDSQVTMMFWYRQQPGQSLTLIATANQGSEATYESGFVIDKFPISRPNLTFSTLTVSNMSPEDSSIYLCSGYPTEAGGYTFGSGTRLTVV.

The rearrangement links TRBV11-2 to TRBJ2-1; 13 bases align to TRBD2. CDR1 is SGHAT, CDR2 FQNNGV, per germline. J was trimmed by 0 bases and V by 4 bases; bases with no gene match: 3. This CDR3 spans 17 amino acids. The CDR3 sequence is CASSSRTSGGSYNEQFF. The DNA for the CDR3 is TGTGCCAGCAGCTCGAGGACTAGCGGGGGCTCCTACAATGAGCAGTTCTTC.

The sample holds one count of this clone. The rearrangement links TRBV4-2 to TRBJ1-1; no reliable D call. V dropped 6 bases and J dropped 1 base, with 6 bases sitting between them. CDR3 size: 12 residues. Germline CDR1 reads LGHNA; CDR2 reads YNFKEQ. CDR3 nucleotides: TGTGCCAGCAGATTGGGGAACACTGAAGCTTTCTTT. Translating it yields CASRLGNTEAFF.

The rearrangement links TRBV30 to TRBJ2-1, with a weak D call TRBD2 (7 bases). CDR1 is GTSNPN, CDR2 SVGIG, per germline (reference sequence). This CDR3 has 15 amino acids. With 4 bases removed from V and 0 bases from J, the gap between germline ends came to 13 bases. The CDR3 nucleotides read TGTGCCTGGAATGCGGGGGCAAGCTCCTACAATGAGCAGTTCTTC. Translated: CAWNAGASSYNEQFF. The full variable domain, in which reference TRBV30 and TRBJ2-1 provide the parts outside the CDR3, is SQTIHQWPATLVQPVGSPLSLECTVEGTSNPNLYWYRQAAGRGLQLLFYSVGIGQISSEVPQNLSASRPQDRQFILSSKKLLLSDSGFYLCAWNAGASSYNEQFFGPGTRLTVL.

The chain carries TRBV18 and TRBJ1-2, with D uncertain. Trimming stripped 4 bases from V and 4 bases from J, with 13 bases between. The germline gives CDR1 KGHSH, CDR2 LQKENI. The CDR3 runs to 14 residues. The CDR3 DNA reads as TGTGCCAGCTCACTTACCCCAGGAATCTATGGCTACACCTTC. Encoded protein: CASSLTPGIYGYTF.

The J gene is TRBJ2-7, the V gene TRBV30; TRBD1 agrees at 11 bases. CDR3 size: 14 residues. V lost 0 bases to trimming and J lost 2 bases; unmatched junction nucleotides: 0. Germline-derived CDR1 and CDR2 are GTSNPN and SVGIG (reference sequence). DNA of the CDR3: TGTGCCTGGAGTGTGGGACAGGGGGCCTACGAGCAGTACTTC. Its protein is CAWSVGQGAYEQYF.

This clone was seen a few times. The chain couples TRBV29-1 to TRBJ2-7, with D possibly TRBD1 on 6 matching bases. The CDR3 has 13 amino acids. Trimming removed 7 bases from V and 2 bases from J, with 15 bases in between. Germline V gene sequence: CDR1 SQVTM, CDR2 ANQGSEA. The CDR3 region is CSAEGQGPYEQYF. CDR3 coding DNA: TGCAGCGCTGAGGGTCAGGGGCCCTACGAGCAGTACTTC.

The rearrangement joins TRBV30 to TRBJ2-5; 9 nucleotides match TRBD1. With V trimmed by 3 bases and J by 1 base, 6 bases remained unmatched. Germline lookup yields CDR1 GTSNPN and CDR2 SVGIG (reference sequence). CDR3 length equals 15 residues. The DNA of the CDR3 is TGTGCCTGGAGGGCCGGGACAGGGACCCAAGAGACCCAGTACTTC. Translating gives CAWRAGTGTQETQYF.

This clone has just a few counts. This rearrangement joins TRBV28 to TRBJ2-3; the D is unclear. V was shortened by 3 bases and J by 5 bases, with 12 bases between the two germline ends. The CDR3 contains 14 residues. Germline assignment: CDR1 MDHEN and CDR2 SYDVKM. CDR3 protein: CASSLLPAVDTQYF. The CDR3 DNA follows: TGTGCCAGCAGTTTGTTGCCCGCAGTAGATACGCAGTATTTT.

This clone has a single count. V usage is TRBV6-5 and J usage is TRBJ2-3, with a weak D call TRBD1 (8 bases). Trimming removed 6 bases from V and 6 bases from J, with 16 bases in between. The CDR3 is 14 residues long. CDR1 is MNHEY, CDR2 SVGAGI, per germline. The CDR3 protein is CASSPTGGADTQYF. In nucleotides, the CDR3 is TGTGCCAGCAGCCCCACAGGGGGGGCGGATACGCAGTATTTT.

The chain carries TRBV4-1 and TRBJ1-1; TRBD1 is a possible D gene (5 bases). The V end lost 4 bases, the J end lost 7 bases, and 19 bases lay between the germline ends. The V gene's germline CDR1 is MGHRA and CDR2 YSYEKL. CDR3 length: 15 residues. The CDR3 loop is CASSRDDSAANEAFF. The CDR3 DNA reads as TGCGCCAGCAGCCGCGACGACAGCGCCGCCAATGAAGCTTTCTTT.

This clone occurred a few times. The chain employs TRBV27 and TRBJ2-1; D is unresolved. The CDR3 totals 12 residues. Trimming stripped 3 bases from V and 6 bases from J, with 6 bases between. CDR1 is MNHEY, CDR2 SMNVEV, per germline (reference sequence). As DNA, the CDR3 is TGTGCCAGCAGTTTTGGAGTCAATGAGCAGTTCTTC. As protein: CASSFGVNEQFF.

This sequence joins TRBV27 and TRBJ2-7; 9 positions match TRBD1. Losses at the gene ends were 5 bases for V and 6 bases for J; bases not matched to a gene: 5. Germline values: CDR1 MNHEY, CDR2 SMNVEV (reference sequence). This CDR3 has 13 residues. CDR3 coding DNA: TGTGCCAGCAGTAGGACAGGGGTCTTCGAGCAGTACTTC. Translated: CASSRTGVFEQYF.